Described below is a single T cell receptor beta chain sequence and its context. The data are from a study of control samples from healthy donors and cancer patients. Profiled with immunoSEQ multiplex PCR; TCRdb holds only in-frame clones, not every one. In the table there are roughly 150,000 clones, about 93% of which are singletons. The CDR3 has 14 residues. The germline gives CDR1 SGHAT, CDR2 FQNNGV. V lost 1 base to trimming and J lost 4 bases; unmatched junction nucleotides: 4. The receptor's source is a man between 50 and 59 years old in good health. The chain uses TRBV11-2 and TRBJ2-7; TRBD2 agrees at 7 bases. The sample consisted of blood. DNA for the CDR3: TGTGCCAGCAGCTTAGCCCTGGGGGGGTACGAGCAGTACTTC. This sequence encodes CASSLALGGYEQYF. The whole variable domain, remainder taken from reference TRBV11-2 and TRBJ2-7, is EAGVAQSPRYKIIEKRQSVAFWCNPISGHATLYWYQQILGQGPKLLIQFQNNGVVDDSQLPKDRFSAERLKGVDSTLKIQPAKLEDSAVYLCASSLALGGYEQYFGPGTRLTVT.